Below are 22 T cell receptor beta chains sequenced from a single sample in a study of identifying expanded T cells in peripheral blood. Method: immunoSEQ multiplex PCR; TCRdb's copy keeps in-frame clones and lacks some. The sample includes approximately 56,000 clones, around 82% of them seen just once. The sequenced sample consisted of blood. All receptors come from a person aged 18 to 70 in good health.

This clone appeared a single time. The rearrangement links TRBV10-2 to TRBJ2-7; possibly TRBD1 or TRBD2 for D (5 bases each). Per germline, CDR1 WSHSY and CDR2 SAAADI. The CDR3 length is 15 residues. Between the trimmed V and J ends, which lost 0 bases and 6 bases, there was a span of 15 bases. The CDR3 nucleotides are TGCGCCAGCAGTGAGTCACCGGGGCCTTACTTCGAGCAGTACTTC. Amino acid sequence: CASSESPGPYFEQYF.

The V and J genes are TRBV6-5 and TRBJ1-1, with a tentative D call TRBD1 (5 bases). The CDR3 has 15 amino acids. V was shortened by 0 bases and J by 1 base, with 9 bases between the two germline ends. Per the germline V gene, CDR1 is MNHEY and CDR2 is SVGAGI. The CDR3 DNA reads as TGTGCCAGCAGTTACTCCGGGCAGGGGAACACTGAAGCTTTCTTT. It yields the protein CASSYSGQGNTEAFF.

In the case of this clone: One end of the junction fails to match germline, which may point to a read error. The V call is TRBV5-5, the J call TRBJ2-2; a weak D match, TRBD2 (6 bases). Germline loops: CDR1 SGHKS, CDR2 YYEKEE (reference sequence). This CDR3 has 16 amino acids. This chain's CDR3 is CASSLASGRNAGELFF. For the CDR3, the DNA is TGTGCCAGCAGCTTAGCTTCAGGGAGGAACGCCGGGGAGCTGTTTTTT.

The chain links TRBV6-6 to TRBJ2-3; the D is unclear. This CDR3 spans 15 amino acids. Per germline, CDR1 MNHNY and CDR2 SVGAGI (reference sequence). Trimming cost V 2 bases and J 3 bases, with 12 bases left between them. CDR3 DNA: TGTGCCAGCAGTTACCAAGGGTCAAGAACAGATACGCAGTATTTT. Amino acid sequence: CASSYQGSRTDTQYF.

The chain joins TRBV6-5 to TRBJ2-4; tentative D call: TRBD2 (6 bases). Germline CDR1 and CDR2: MNHEY and SVGAGI. The CDR3 has 12 residues. The ends were cut back, 2 bases at V and 13 bases at J, with 12 bases in the middle. The CDR3 coding sequence is TGTGCCAGCAGTTACAGCCCGGGGGAGCAGTACTTC. As protein: CASSYSPGEQYF.

The CDR3 here is CASSPGWRASTDTQYF. The CDR3 nucleotides read TGTGCCAGCAGCCCCGGGTGGAGGGCCAGCACAGATACGCAGTATTTT. The chain couples TRBV5-4 to TRBJ2-3, with D possibly being TRBD2 (6 bases). With 4 bases removed from V and 0 bases from J, the gap between germline ends came to 15 bases. Germline loops: CDR1 SGHNT, CDR2 YYREEE (reference sequence). CDR3 length: 16 amino acids.

The chain carries TRBV5-1 and TRBJ2-1; 11 positions agree with TRBD2. Trimming at V came to 3 bases and at J to 5 bases, leaving 19 bases not matched to a gene. This CDR3 is built from 20 residues. Looked up from germline, CDR1 is SGHRS and CDR2 is YFSETQ. CDR3 protein: CASSSSKISGRASSHNEQFF. The CDR3 coding sequence is TGCGCCAGCAGCTCCTCTAAGATTAGCGGGAGGGCCTCATCCCACAATGAGCAGTTCTTC.

This clone was picked up one time. This chain links TRBV10-1 with TRBJ1-2; D gene uncertain. V gave up 2 bases and J gave up 2 bases, with 6 bases separating them. Germline CDR1 is WNHNN and CDR2 is SYGVQD (reference sequence). There are 13 residues in the CDR3. CDR3 in amino acids: CASSERTNYGYTF. In DNA form, the CDR3 reads TGCGCCAGCAGTGAGAGAACCAACTATGGCTACACCTTC.

The gene calls are TRBV6-1 and TRBJ2-7; D is uncertain. This CDR3 region has 14 residues. Germline CDR1 is MNHNS and CDR2 is SASEGT. V dropped 7 bases and J dropped 6 bases, with 19 bases sitting between them. The CDR3: CASKVSRNTIEQYF. In DNA form, the CDR3 reads TGTGCCAGCAAAGTCTCCCGGAATACTATCGAGCAGTACTTC.

The table lists this clone with a few counts. The chain is built from TRBV19 and TRBJ1-2; 7 bases agree with TRBD1. The CDR3 is made up of 13 amino acids. Losses at the gene ends were 5 bases for V and 6 bases for J; bases not matched to a gene: 6. Germline assignment: CDR1 LNHDA and CDR2 SQIVND (reference sequence). CDR3 sequence (DNA): TGTGCCAGTAGTTGGGGACAGCGCAATGGCTACACCTTC. It specifies CASSWGQRNGYTF.

V and J are TRBV20-1 and TRBJ2-5; D is unclear. From germline, CDR1 is DFQATT and CDR2 SNEGSKA (reference sequence). V lost 0 bases and J 5 bases, leaving 4 bases between the germline ends. This CDR3 has 11 amino acids. CDR3 nucleotide sequence: TGCAGTGCTAGAGAATGGGAGACCCAGTACTTC. Residues: CSAREWETQYF.

The V and J genes are TRBV5-1 and TRBJ2-7, with 15 bases identical to TRBD2. Germline CDR1 reads SGHRS; CDR2 reads YFSETQ. V was pared by 4 bases and J by 6 bases, with 8 bases of the junction left unmatched. This CDR3 has 16 residues. The CDR3 sequence: CASSAGGLAGGGEQYF. The CDR3, as DNA: TGCGCCAGCAGCGCGGGGGGACTAGCGGGAGGAGGCGAGCAGTACTTC.

This chain uses TRBV30 with TRBJ1-2; D perhaps matches TRBD1 (5 bases). CDR1 and CDR2 (germline): GTSNPN, SVGIG (reference sequence). Trimming removed 2 bases at V and 5 bases at J, with 12 bases between. This CDR3 contains 13 residues. CDR3 sequence: CAWSLAGGYGYTF. For the CDR3, the DNA is TGTGCCTGGAGTTTGGCGGGGGGTTATGGCTACACCTTC.

This clone was detected only once. An end of the junction differs from the germline gene, which may be a read error. The chain recombines TRBV12-5 with TRBJ2-5; the D is unclear. This CDR3 contains 11 residues. Germline CDR1 and CDR2: LGHNT and FRNRAP. The CDR3 sequence is CASGRQGTQYF. In DNA, the CDR3 is TGTGCTAGTGGCCGCCAAGGGACCCAGTACTTC. The full variable domain, rest sourced from reference TRBV12-5 and TRBJ2-5, is DARVTQTPRHKVTEMGQEVTMRCQPILGHNTVFWYRQTMMQGLELLAYFRNRAPLDDSGMPKDRFSAEMPDATLATLKIQPSEPRDSAVYFCASGRQGTQYFGPGTRLLVL.

The V and J genes are TRBV5-4 and TRBJ1-1; the D gene is possibly TRBD1 (5 bases). With 4 bases removed from V and 0 bases from J, the gap between germline ends came to 13 bases. The CDR3 contains 15 residues. Germline CDR1 SGHNT, CDR2 YYREEE (reference sequence). The CDR3, as DNA: TGTGCCAGCAGCGCAGGGACGGCCATGAACACTGAAGCTTTCTTT. Amino acids: CASSAGTAMNTEAFF.

The chain joins TRBV6-4 to TRBJ2-1; 8 bases line up with TRBD1. The CDR3 loop spans 15 amino acids. Looked up from germline, CDR1 is MRHNA and CDR2 is SNTAGT. V dropped 5 bases and J dropped 2; count of bases not matched to a gene: 5. The CDR3 here is CASSSGQATYNEQFF. The CDR3 DNA follows: TGTGCCAGCAGTTCGGGACAGGCGACCTACAATGAGCAGTTCTTC.

This chain uses TRBV28 with TRBJ2-1; 7 nucleotides line up with TRBD1. Germline-derived CDR1 and CDR2 are MDHEN and SYDVKM. CDR3 length: 17 amino acids. The trim removed 1 base at V and 9 bases at J, leaving 15 bases unmatched. The CDR3 nucleotides are TGTGCCAGCAGTTTATTGGGTGGGGCAGGGGGAACTCGTGAGCAGTTCTTC. The encoded protein is CASSLLGGAGGTREQFF.

This chain uses TRBV4-1 with TRBJ2-3; D is unclear. V was clipped by 4 bases and J by 2 bases, with 13 bases between them. Germline CDR1 MGHRA, CDR2 YSYEKL. CDR3 length: 15 residues. CDR3 region: CASSPPQSPTDTQYF. Written as DNA, the CDR3 is TGCGCCAGCAGCCCCCCGCAGAGTCCCACAGATACGCAGTATTTT.

V is TRBV2 and J is TRBJ1-4; 9 bases fit TRBD1. The CDR3 runs to 15 residues. With 4 bases clipped from V and 7 bases from J, the junction kept 7 bases outside the gene matches. Germline V lookup: CDR1 SNHLY, CDR2 FYNNEI. The CDR3 sequence is CASSAQGAKGEKLFF. The CDR3 region has the DNA TGTGCCAGCAGTGCACAGGGGGCGAAAGGTGAAAAACTGTTTTTT.

The rearrangement links TRBV4-2 to TRBJ1-2, with D possibly being TRBD1 (5 bases). CDR1 LGHNA and CDR2 YNFKEQ come from the germline V gene. This CDR3 has 16 amino acids. V gave up 4 bases and J gave up 7 bases, with 22 bases separating them. In nucleotides, the CDR3 is TGTGCCAGCAGCCCTACCTACGACAGTGTAGGGCCTGGCTACACCTTC. This sequence encodes CASSPTYDSVGPGYTF.

The genes are TRBV7-8 and TRBJ2-2; 14 nucleotides line up with TRBD2. Per the germline V gene, CDR1 is SGHVS and CDR2 is FQNEAQ. The CDR3 length is 21 residues. J gave up 4 bases and V 2 bases, and 15 bases lay outside the gene matches. The CDR3 nucleotides are TGTGCCAGCAGCTTAAAACCCCTCGGGACTAGCGGGAGTAGGAGCACCGGGGAGCTGTTTTTT. This translates into CASSLKPLGTSGSRSTGELFF.

A word on this clone: Its ends do not fully match the called genes, so a read error is possible. The rearrangement uses TRBV5-1 and TRBJ2-4; 11 nucleotides line up with TRBD2. CDR3 length equals 17 residues. The V gene's germline CDR1 is SGHRS and CDR2 YFSETQ. The DNA for the CDR3 is TGCGTCAGCAGCTTGTTAACTAGCGGGGGATCAGGAAACATTCAGTACTTC. Its translation is CVSSLLTSGGSGNIQYF.